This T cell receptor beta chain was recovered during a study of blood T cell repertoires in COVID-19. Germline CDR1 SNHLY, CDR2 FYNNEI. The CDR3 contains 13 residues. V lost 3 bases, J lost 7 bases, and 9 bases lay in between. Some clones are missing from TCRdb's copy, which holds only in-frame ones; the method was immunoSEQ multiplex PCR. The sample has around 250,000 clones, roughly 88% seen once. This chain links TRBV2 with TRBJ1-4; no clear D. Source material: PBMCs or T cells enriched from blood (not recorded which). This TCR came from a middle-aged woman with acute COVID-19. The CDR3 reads CASSDLEGEKLFF. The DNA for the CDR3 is TGTGCCAGCAGTGACCTCGAGGGTGAAAAACTGTTTTTT.